The subject of this entry is one T cell receptor (beta chain). V was clipped by 2 bases and J by 6 bases; unmatched bases: 4. This CDR3 has 14 residues. Germline CDR1 and CDR2: SEHNR and FQNEAQ (reference sequence). This specimen belongs to a study of blood T cell repertoires in COVID-19. Study-level background: Nucleic acid was either cDNA or gDNA, and it came from T cells, B-cell-depleted T cells, or PBMCs.

Libraries were prepared by immunoSEQ multiplex PCR; TCRdb keeps only in-frame clonotypes and omits some of them. The table includes 160,000 or so clones, 75% to 90% detected once. Sequenced sample: peripheral blood. The chain has TRBV7-9 and TRBJ1-2; 9 bases align to TRBD1. The clonotype originates from a man aged 55 to 70 with acute or convalescent COVID-19. CDR3 in amino acids: CASSLTGQGNGYTF. DNA of the CDR3: TGTGCCAGCAGCTTAACCGGACAGGGGAATGGCTACACCTTC.